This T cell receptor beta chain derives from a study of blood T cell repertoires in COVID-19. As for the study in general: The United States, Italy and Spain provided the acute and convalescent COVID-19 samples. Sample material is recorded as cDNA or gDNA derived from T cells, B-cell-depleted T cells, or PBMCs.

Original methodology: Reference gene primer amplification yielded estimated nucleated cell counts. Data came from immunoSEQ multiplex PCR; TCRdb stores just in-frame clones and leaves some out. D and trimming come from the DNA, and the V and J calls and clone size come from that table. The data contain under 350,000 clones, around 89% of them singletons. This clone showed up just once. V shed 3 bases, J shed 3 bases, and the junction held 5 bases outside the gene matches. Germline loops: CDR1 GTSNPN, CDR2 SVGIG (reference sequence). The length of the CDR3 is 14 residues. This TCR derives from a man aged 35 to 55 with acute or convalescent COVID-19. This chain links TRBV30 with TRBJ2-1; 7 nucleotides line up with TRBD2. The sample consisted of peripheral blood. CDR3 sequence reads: CAWRAGLGYNEQFF. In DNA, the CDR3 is TGTGCCTGGAGGGCCGGACTAGGCTACAATGAGCAGTTCTTC.